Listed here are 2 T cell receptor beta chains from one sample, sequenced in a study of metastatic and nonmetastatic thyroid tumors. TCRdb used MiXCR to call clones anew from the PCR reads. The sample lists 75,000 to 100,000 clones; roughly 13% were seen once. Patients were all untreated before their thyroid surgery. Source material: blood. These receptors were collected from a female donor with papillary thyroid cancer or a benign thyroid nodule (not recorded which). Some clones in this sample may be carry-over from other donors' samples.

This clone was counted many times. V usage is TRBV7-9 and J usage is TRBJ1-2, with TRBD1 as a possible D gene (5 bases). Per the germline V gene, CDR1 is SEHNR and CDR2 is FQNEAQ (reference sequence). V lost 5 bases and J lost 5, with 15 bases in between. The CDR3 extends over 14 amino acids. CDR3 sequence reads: CASSDTPGGYGYTF. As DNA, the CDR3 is TGTGCCAGCAGCGATACGCCGGGGGGTTATGGCTACACCTTC.

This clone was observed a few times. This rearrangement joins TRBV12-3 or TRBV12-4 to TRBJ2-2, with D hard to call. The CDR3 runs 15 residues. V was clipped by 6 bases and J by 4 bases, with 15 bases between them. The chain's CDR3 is CASSRSYSGTGELFF. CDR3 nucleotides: TGTGCCAGCAGCAGATCCTATTCGGGCACCGGGGAGCTGTTTTTT.